The 32 T cell receptor beta chains below all came from one sample that was sequenced in a study of blood T cell repertoires in COVID-19. Generated by immunoSEQ multiplex PCR, the TCRdb table keeps only in-frame clones and is missing some. The sample records a few hundred thousand clones, about 89% being singletons. Material for sequencing was peripheral blood. The origin of the receptors is a man aged 30-40 years with acute or convalescent COVID-19.

This chain connects TRBV6-5 to TRBJ2-3, with 7 nucleotides matching TRBD1. With 7 bases clipped from V and 2 bases from J, the junction kept 9 bases outside the gene matches. Per germline, CDR1 MNHEY and CDR2 SVGAGI. The CDR3 spans 15 residues. CDR3 loop: CASTTQGLLTDTQYF. CDR3 nucleotides: TGTGCCAGCACCACACAGGGGCTTCTCACAGATACGCAGTATTTT.

This clone was picked up a small number of times. V gene TRBV30 combines with J gene TRBJ1-6; D gene unclear. V shed 1 base and J shed 3 bases, with 10 bases lying between them. Looked up from germline, CDR1 is GTSNPN and CDR2 is SVGIG (reference sequence). The CDR3 consists of 15 residues. The CDR3 region has the DNA TGTGCCTGGAGTGCATATAACAGCTATAATTCACCCCTCCACTTT. Translated: CAWSAYNSYNSPLHF.

V usage is TRBV18 and J usage is TRBJ2-2, with no clear D. Germline V gives CDR1 KGHSH, CDR2 LQKENI. Trimming took off 3 bases at V and 7 bases at J, with 6 bases between the two ends. The CDR3 spans 12 residues. The CDR3 spells CASSPQNGELFF. The CDR3 DNA is TGTGCCAGCTCACCTCAGAACGGGGAGCTGTTTTTT.

This chain uses TRBV14 with TRBJ1-3; 7 bases align to TRBD1. Trimming took 4 bases from V and 1 from J; bases not matched to a gene: 1. This CDR3 is built from 14 residues. CDR1 is SGHDN and CDR2 is FVKESK in the germline V gene. The CDR3 reads CASSPGGSGNTIYF. CDR3 bases: TGTGCCAGCAGCCCAGGGGGGTCTGGAAACACCATATATTTT.

This rearrangement joins TRBV3-1 (or the pseudogene TRBV3-2) to TRBJ1-1, with TRBD1 matching 10 bases. This CDR3 has 15 amino acids. In germline, CDR1 is LGHDT, CDR2 YNNKEL (reference sequence). Trimming cost V 4 bases and J 5 bases; bases outside gene matches: 7. CDR3 region: CASSPLDRGGTEAFF. CDR3 bases: TGTGCCAGCAGCCCTTTGGACAGGGGGGGGACTGAAGCTTTCTTT.

This clone appeared a single time. An end of the junction does not agree with germline; a read error may underlie this. The chain is built from TRBV27 and TRBJ2-7, with 7 bases that match TRBD1. Germline-derived CDR1 and CDR2 are MNHEY and SMNVEV (reference sequence). The CDR3 has 14 residues. The CDR3 DNA sequence: TGTGCCAGCAGCTTATCGGGACAGTCCTACGAGCAGTACTTC. Translation gives CASSLSGQSYEQYF.

The CDR3 here is CAISYRQNTEAFF. The CDR3 DNA reads as TGTGCCATCAGCTACAGGCAGAACACTGAAGCTTTCTTT. The gene calls are TRBV10-3 and TRBJ1-1; D is perhaps TRBD1 (5 bases). CDR3 length: 13 residues. Per the germline V gene, CDR1 is ENHRY and CDR2 is SYGVKD. The ends were cut back, 6 bases at V and 1 base at J, with 9 bases in the middle.

The gene calls are TRBV18 and TRBJ2-5; D is undetermined. V lost 2 bases to trimming and J lost 5 bases, with 6 bases between them. CDR1 is KGHSH, CDR2 LQKENI, per germline. This CDR3 spans 12 amino acids. Here the CDR3 DNA reads TGTGCCAGCTCACCAACGCAGGAGACCCAGTACTTC. Translating gives CASSPTQETQYF.

The chain joins TRBV6-6 to TRBJ1-1, with unresolved D. The V end was cut by 0 bases, the J end by 4 bases, with 9 bases between. The CDR3 has 14 residues. Germline V gives CDR1 MNHNY, CDR2 SVGAGI (reference sequence). The CDR3 loop is CASSYSGFVTEAFF. Here the CDR3 DNA reads TGTGCCAGCAGTTACTCCGGTTTTGTCACTGAAGCTTTCTTT.

The chain has TRBV28 and TRBJ2-4, with TRBD1 identical over 11 bases. Trimming cost V 6 bases and J 7 bases; bases outside gene matches: 5. From germline, CDR1 is MDHEN and CDR2 SYDVKM. CDR3 length equals 14 residues. CDR3 sequence (DNA): TGTGCCAGCAGGGACAGGGGGCGGTGGAACATTCAGTACTTC. Protein: CASRDRGRWNIQYF.

This chain connects TRBV11-1 to TRBJ1-1; 8 nucleotides line up with TRBD1. Germline assignment: CDR1 SGHAT and CDR2 FQDESV (reference sequence). The CDR3 sequence is 14 residues long. V shed 2 bases, J shed 6 bases, and the junction held 5 bases outside the gene matches. The CDR3 region is CASSLIQGVAEAFF. CDR3 bases: TGTGCCAGCAGCTTAATACAGGGGGTCGCTGAAGCTTTCTTT.

This clone was seen a handful of times. The gene calls are TRBV19 and TRBJ1-5, with TRBD1 as a possible D gene (5 bases). V lost 5 bases, J lost 6 bases, and 14 bases lay in between. The length of the CDR3 is 14 residues. Germline V lookup: CDR1 LNHDA, CDR2 SQIVND (reference sequence). This CDR3 reads CASSSQGFGQPQHF. DNA of the CDR3: TGTGCCAGTAGTTCTCAGGGTTTTGGTCAGCCCCAGCATTTT.

The V call is TRBV18, the J call TRBJ2-3, with D possibly being TRBD1 (6 bases). Deletions cut 6 bases from V and 5 bases from J, with 12 bases between. Germline V gene sequence: CDR1 KGHSH, CDR2 LQKENI. The CDR3 covers 13 residues. CDR3 in amino acids: CASSGAGRDTQYF. The CDR3 DNA is TGTGCCAGCTCGGGGGCAGGACGAGATACGCAGTATTTT.

The J gene is TRBJ1-1, the V gene TRBV27; D is perhaps TRBD1 (6 bases). The germline V gene encodes CDR1 MNHEY and CDR2 SMNVEV (reference sequence). The CDR3 totals 15 residues. Deletions cut 5 bases from V and 8 bases from J, with 21 bases between. The CDR3 DNA follows: TGTGCCAGCAGTCCTCTGGGGGCGAGATATCGCGAAGCTTTCTTT. It translates to CASSPLGARYREAFF.

V and J are TRBV28 and TRBJ2-7; D possibly corresponds to TRBD1 (5 bases). The CDR3 sequence is 15 residues long. The V gene lost 3 bases and the J gene lost 6 bases, with 18 bases spanning the gap. Germline V gene data show CDR1 as MDHEN and CDR2 as SYDVKM. The CDR3, as DNA: TGTGCCAGCAGTTTGTTACGTGGGCCAAGGGGCGAGCAGTACTTC. This gives the protein CASSLLRGPRGEQYF. Based on the CDR3 plus reference TRBV28 and TRBJ2-7, the full variable domain is DVKVTQSSRYLVKRTGEKVFLECVQDMDHENMFWYRQDPGLGLRLIYFSYDVKMKEKGDIPEGYSVSREKKERFSLILESASTNQTSMYLCASSLLRGPRGEQYFGPGTRLTVT.

The chain is built from TRBV5-1 and TRBJ2-3; 9 bases match TRBD1. After removal of 3 bases from V and 1 base from J, the junction contained 3 bases not matched to a gene. The CDR3 runs to 15 residues. In germline, CDR1 is SGHRS, CDR2 YFSETQ. The CDR3 here is CASSSGQGGTDTQYF. The CDR3 DNA sequence: TGCGCCAGCAGCTCGGGACAGGGAGGCACAGATACGCAGTATTTT.

The chain joins TRBV15 to TRBJ1-2; maybe TRBD1 (6 bases). This CDR3 is built from 17 residues. Germline V gene data show CDR1 as LNHNV and CDR2 as YYDKDF (reference sequence). The V and J ends lost 0 bases and 1 base respectively, with 15 bases between them. CDR3 bases: TGTGCCACCAGCAGAGACCTTCAGGGGTTTAATAACTATGGCTACACCTTC. Protein: CATSRDLQGFNNYGYTF. The entire variable domain, with the rest obtained from reference TRBV15 and TRBJ1-2, is as follows: DAMVIQNPRYQVTQFGKPVTLSCSQTLNHNVMYWYQQKSSQAPKLLFHYYDKDFNNEADTPDNFQSRRPNTSFCFLDIRSPGLGDTAMYLCATSRDLQGFNNYGYTFGSGTRLTVV.

Notes on this clone: The junction does not match germline at one end; this may be a read error. This chain joins TRBV6-5 and TRBJ1-3, with D possibly being TRBD1 (6 bases). The CDR3 covers 15 residues. Germline V gene sequence: CDR1 MNHEY, CDR2 SVGAGI. CDR3 sequence reads: CARSISAGVGNTIYF. In nucleotides, the CDR3 is TGTGCCCGCAGTATCTCTGCAGGGGTAGGAAACACCATATATTTT.

This clone appeared a single time. The rearrangement links TRBV28 to TRBJ2-3, with D possibly TRBD2 on 6 matching bases. The V end lost 4 bases, the J end lost 5 bases, and 10 bases lay between the germline ends. The CDR3 is made up of 13 amino acids. Germline V gives CDR1 MDHEN, CDR2 SYDVKM. CDR3 coding DNA: TGTGCCAGCAGTTCCCCGGGACTAGATACGCAGTATTTT. Translating gives CASSSPGLDTQYF.

V gene TRBV30 combines with J gene TRBJ2-5, with TRBD1 matching over 9 bases. The CDR3 extends over 13 amino acids. V was clipped by 7 bases and J by 4 bases; unmatched bases: 7. CDR1 is GTSNPN, CDR2 SVGIG, per germline (reference sequence). CDR3 protein: CAYTQGARETQYF. The DNA for the CDR3 is TGTGCCTATACACAGGGGGCGCGAGAGACCCAGTACTTC. Filled out from reference TRBV30 and TRBJ2-5, the complete variable domain reads SQTIHQWPATLVQPVGSPLSLECTVEGTSNPNLYWYRQAAGRGLQLLFYSVGIGQISSEVPQNLSASRPQDRQFILSSKKLLLSDSGFYLCAYTQGARETQYFGPGTRLLVL.

The chain combines TRBV5-1 with TRBJ2-2, with D possibly being TRBD1 (5 bases). The CDR3 totals 15 residues. V was shortened by 3 bases and J by 1 base, with 10 bases between the two germline ends. Per germline, CDR1 SGHRS and CDR2 YFSETQ. The CDR3 DNA follows: TGCGCCAGCAGCTACACGCAGGGGAACACCGGGGAGCTGTTTTTT. Translated, it gives CASSYTQGNTGELFF. Together with reference TRBV5-1 and TRBJ2-2, the CDR3 gives the full variable domain: KAGVTQTPRYLIKTRGQQVTLSCSPISGHRSVSWYQQTPGQGLQFLFEYFSETQRNKGNFPGRFSGRQFSNSRSEMNVSTLELGDSALYLCASSYTQGNTGELFFGEGSRLTVL.

The chain employs TRBV28 and TRBJ1-2; D call uncertain. The CDR3 totals 12 residues. V gave up 6 bases and J gave up 4 bases, with 9 bases separating them. CDR1 is MDHEN and CDR2 is SYDVKM in the germline V gene. For the CDR3, the DNA is TGTGCCAGCAGAGAGGGTGGCTATGGCTACACCTTC. As protein: CASREGGYGYTF.

This clone has just one count. The chain carries TRBV4-1 and TRBJ2-1; D remains ambiguous. Trimming pared 3 bases from V and 0 bases from J, leaving 18 bases between. The germline V gene has CDR1 MGHRA and CDR2 YSYEKL. The CDR3 sequence is 18 residues long. The DNA for the CDR3 is TGCGCCAGCAGCCATTCCTCCCTCCGGTCGAGCTCCTACAATGAGCAGTTCTTC. It is translated as CASSHSSLRSSSYNEQFF.

V is TRBV11-2 and J is TRBJ2-7; the D gene is possibly TRBD2 (5 bases). Trimming took off 1 base at V and 0 bases at J, with 10 bases between the two ends. This CDR3 is built from 15 residues. CDR1 SGHAT and CDR2 FQNNGV come from the germline V gene. The CDR3 loop is CASSLALGLSYEQYF. The CDR3 coding sequence is TGTGCCAGCAGCTTAGCCCTTGGACTCTCCTACGAGCAGTACTTC.

This chain connects TRBV7-9 to TRBJ2-7, with D tentatively TRBD2 (5 bases). V shed 4 bases and J shed 4 bases, with 20 bases lying between them. The CDR3 contains 16 residues. Germline assignment: CDR1 SEHNR and CDR2 FQNEAQ (reference sequence). CDR3: CASSYGPASPGYEQYF. For the CDR3, the DNA is TGTGCCAGCAGCTATGGTCCGGCTAGCCCAGGATACGAGCAGTACTTC.

The rearrangement links TRBV18 to TRBJ1-3, with TRBD1 matching 8 bases. Germline-derived CDR1 and CDR2 are KGHSH and LQKENI. The trim removed 4 bases at V and 4 bases at J, leaving 3 bases unmatched. CDR3 length: 14 residues. The CDR3 DNA sequence: TGTGCCAGCTCACAGGACAGGGAAGGAAACACCATATATTTT. Its translation: CASSQDREGNTIYF.

The V call is TRBV4-1, the J call TRBJ2-1; no definite D call. The CDR3 sequence is 16 residues long. CDR1 and CDR2 from the germline V gene are MGHRA and YSYEKL. V dropped 4 bases and J dropped 0 bases, with 13 bases sitting between them. The CDR3 protein is CASSLYLSSSYNEQFF. The CDR3 region has the DNA TGCGCCAGCAGCCTCTACCTATCGAGCTCCTACAATGAGCAGTTCTTC.

The chain has TRBV5-1 and TRBJ2-7; tentative D call: TRBD1 (6 bases). V lost 4 bases to trimming and J lost 3 bases, with 11 bases between them. CDR3 size: 13 residues. The germline V gene encodes CDR1 SGHRS and CDR2 YFSETQ. CDR3 DNA sequence: TGCGCCAGCAGCGTTGACAGGAGCTACGAGCAGTACTTC. Translating gives CASSVDRSYEQYF.

The gene calls are TRBV7-9 and TRBJ1-5; TRBD1 might be the D (5 bases). From germline, CDR1 is SEHNR and CDR2 FQNEAQ (reference sequence). Trimming stripped 5 bases from V and 2 bases from J, with 7 bases between. The CDR3 is made up of 13 amino acids. The chain's CDR3 is CASSRGGNQPQHF. CDR3 DNA: TGTGCCAGCAGCAGGGGAGGCAATCAGCCCCAGCATTTT.

This clone is a singleton in its sample. The chain is built from TRBV30 and TRBJ2-7; D may be TRBD2 (6 bases). The germline V gene has CDR1 GTSNPN and CDR2 SVGIG (reference sequence). The CDR3 is made up of 14 amino acids. V was shortened by 4 bases and J by 4 bases, with 17 bases between the two germline ends. CDR3 DNA sequence: TGTGCCTGGACCCCAGGGCGGGGAGCATACGAGCAGTACTTC. Translating it yields CAWTPGRGAYEQYF.

This chain links TRBV5-1 with TRBJ2-2; 12 bases are a match to TRBD2. The V segment lost 3 bases and the J segment 4 bases; nucleotides outside the gene matches: 7. CDR1 is SGHRS, CDR2 YFSETQ, per germline. The CDR3 extends over 17 amino acids. The CDR3 reads CASSSPGLAGGTGELFF. CDR3 in DNA: TGCGCCAGCAGCTCACCGGGACTAGCGGGTGGCACCGGGGAGCTGTTTTTT. The whole variable domain, remainder taken from reference TRBV5-1 and TRBJ2-2, is KAGVTQTPRYLIKTRGQQVTLSCSPISGHRSVSWYQQTPGQGLQFLFEYFSETQRNKGNFPGRFSGRQFSNSRSEMNVSTLELGDSALYLCASSSPGLAGGTGELFFGEGSRLTVL.

V gene TRBV24-1 combines with J gene TRBJ1-5; D not resolved. V gave up 4 bases and J gave up 0 bases, with 12 bases separating them. CDR1 and CDR2 (germline): KGHDR, SFDVKD. The CDR3 length is 16 residues. DNA for the CDR3: TGTGCCACCAGTGAGGCTGACGGGTATAGCAATCAGCCCCAGCATTTT. Translation: CATSEADGYSNQPQHF.